This entry is about one T cell receptor beta chain. These data are taken from a study of blood T cells in healthy people across ages. Primed by a sample-barcoded 5' primer and a J-beta primer mix, a second PCR proceeded for about 6 to 11 cycles. TCRdb re-called the 5' RACE reads through MiXCR, storing one row per CDR3 protein. The data show some 1,500,000 distinct CDR3 sequences, about 42% seen once. The source material was blood. This clonotype was sampled from a woman younger than 30 in good health.

The CDR3 sequence: CSADGNYGYTF. The CDR3 bases are TGCAGCGCGGACGGGAACTATGGCTACACCTTC. This sequence joins TRBV29-1 and TRBJ1-2; no clear D. V was pared by 7 bases and J by 2 bases, with 8 bases between. The germline V gene has CDR1 SQVTM and CDR2 ANQGSEA. CDR3 length: 11 amino acids. The full variable domain, completed using reference TRBV29-1 and TRBJ1-2, is SAVISQKPSRDICQRGTSLTIQCQVDSQVTMMFWYRQQPGQSLTLIATANQGSEATYESGFVIDKFPISRPNLTFSTLTVSNMSPEDSSIYLCSADGNYGYTFGSGTRLTVV.